This TCR beta chain is drawn from a study of cytomegalovirus exposure and HLA in healthy donors. Whole-study findings and limits: Altogether, 164 TCR beta chains were recorded as cytomegalovirus-associated. What a later analysis reportedly showed was that an Asian-associated ancestry cluster had fewer N-insertions than the roughly 670-donor mean. Immune exposure information comprised only CMV serostatus.

CDR1 is MGHRA and CDR2 is YSYEKL in the germline V gene. V shed 0 bases and J 0 bases; nucleotides not matched to a gene: 8. This CDR3 is 17 amino acids long. PCR employed 60 Vbeta and 13 Jbeta primers. Produced via immunoSEQ multiplex PCR; TCRdb's table is partial and in-frame only. The table lists about 55,000 clones, with approximately 8.9% in the top ten. Regarding this clone: What it recognizes is unknown.

The chain employs TRBV4-1 and TRBJ2-7, with 7 bases that match TRBD2. Sequencing used PBMCs. This receptor was identified in a man in his fifties or sixties in good health and CMV-seropositive. This CDR3 is CASSQDRDSGYSYEQYF. The CDR3 DNA reads TGCGCCAGCAGCCAAGATCGGGATAGCGGGTACTCCTACGAGCAGTACTTC.